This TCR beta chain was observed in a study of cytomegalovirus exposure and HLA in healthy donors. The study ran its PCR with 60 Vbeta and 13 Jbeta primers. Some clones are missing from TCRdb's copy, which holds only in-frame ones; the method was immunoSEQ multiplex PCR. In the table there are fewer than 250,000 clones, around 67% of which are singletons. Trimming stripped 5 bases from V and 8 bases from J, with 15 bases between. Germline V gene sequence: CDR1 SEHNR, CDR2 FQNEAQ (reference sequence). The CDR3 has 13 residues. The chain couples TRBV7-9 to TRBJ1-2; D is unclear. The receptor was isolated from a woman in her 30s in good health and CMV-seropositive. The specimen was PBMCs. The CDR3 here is CASSPGLNWGYTF. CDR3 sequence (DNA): TGTGCCAGCAGCCCCGGACTCAATTGGGGCTACACCTTC.